This record covers a single TCR beta chain. This sample stems from a study of blood T cell repertoires in COVID-19. About the study: Sources were T cells, B-cell-depleted T cells, or PBMCs; the material itself was cDNA or gDNA.

Measured with immunoSEQ multiplex PCR; TCRdb has only the in-frame clones, and not every one. The sample has more than 200,000 clones, 65% to 90% seen once; the top ten hold around 1.7%. There are 14 residues in the CDR3. The TCR was taken from a man aged 40-55 years who had recovered from COVID-19. The sequencing sample was made of PBMCs or T cells enriched from blood (not recorded which). The chain links TRBV21-1 to TRBJ1-6. TRBV21-1 is a pseudogene segment. The CDR3 reads CASSPSSYNSPLHF. The CDR3 nucleotides read TGTGCCAGCAGCCCTAGCTCCTATAATTCACCCCTCCACTTT.